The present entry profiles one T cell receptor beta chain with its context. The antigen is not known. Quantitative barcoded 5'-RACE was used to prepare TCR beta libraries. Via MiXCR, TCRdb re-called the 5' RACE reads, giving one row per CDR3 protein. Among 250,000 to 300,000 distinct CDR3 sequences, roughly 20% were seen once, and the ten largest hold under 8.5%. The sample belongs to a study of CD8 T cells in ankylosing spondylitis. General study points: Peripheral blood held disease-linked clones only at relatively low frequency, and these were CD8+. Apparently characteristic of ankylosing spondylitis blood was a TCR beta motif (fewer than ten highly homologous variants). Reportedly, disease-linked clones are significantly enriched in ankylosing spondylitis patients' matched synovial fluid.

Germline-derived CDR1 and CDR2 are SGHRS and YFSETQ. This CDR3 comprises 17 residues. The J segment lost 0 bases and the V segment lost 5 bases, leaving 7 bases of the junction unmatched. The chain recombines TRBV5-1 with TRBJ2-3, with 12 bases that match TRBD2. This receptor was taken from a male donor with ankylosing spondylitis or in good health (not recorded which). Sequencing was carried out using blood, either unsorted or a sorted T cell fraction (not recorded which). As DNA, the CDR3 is TGCGCCAGCAGGTGGAGGACTAGCGGGGCTAGCACAGATACGCAGTATTTT. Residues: CASRWRTSGASTDTQYF.